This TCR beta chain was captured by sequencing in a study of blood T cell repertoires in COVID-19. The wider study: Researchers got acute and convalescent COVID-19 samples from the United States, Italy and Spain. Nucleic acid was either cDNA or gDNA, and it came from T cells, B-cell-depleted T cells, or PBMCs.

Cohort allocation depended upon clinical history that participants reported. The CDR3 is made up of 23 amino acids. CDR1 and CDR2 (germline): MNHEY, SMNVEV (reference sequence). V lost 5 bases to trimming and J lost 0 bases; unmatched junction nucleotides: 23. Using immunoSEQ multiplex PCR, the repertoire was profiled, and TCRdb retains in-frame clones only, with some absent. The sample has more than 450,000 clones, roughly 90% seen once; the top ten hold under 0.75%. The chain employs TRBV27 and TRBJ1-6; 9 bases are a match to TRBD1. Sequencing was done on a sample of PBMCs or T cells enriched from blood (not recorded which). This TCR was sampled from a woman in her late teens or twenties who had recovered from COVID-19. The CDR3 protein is CASSTSILTGQGPRLSYNSPLHF. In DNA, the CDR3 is TGTGCCAGCAGTACCTCTATTTTAACGGGACAGGGACCTCGTCTCTCCTATAATTCACCCCTCCACTTT.